This T cell receptor beta chain is drawn from a study of T cell responses to AZD1222 COVID-19 vaccine. The CDR3 runs 16 residues. V gave up 1 base and J gave up 6 bases; unmatched junction bases: 3. Germline assignment: CDR1 SGHTA and CDR2 FQGNSA. This table comes from immunoSEQ multiplex PCR, and its TCRdb copy is limited to in-frame clones, with some not included. This table holds more than 95,000 clones, approximately 90% found once. In regard to this clone: Its cognate antigen is unknown.

Study observations and caveats: CD4 TCRs covered the whole spike, strongest at regions 160-218 and 743-854.

The TCR sequence derives from an adult in good health. The chain carries TRBV7-2 and TRBJ2-1, with 13 bases lining up with TRBD2. The sample consisted of peripheral blood, taken on day 0 of AZD1222 vaccination. The CDR3 region is CASSLVGTSGANEQFF. The CDR3 DNA reads as TGTGCCAGCAGCTTAGTCGGGACTAGCGGGGCCAATGAGCAGTTCTTC.